This T cell receptor beta chain was observed in a study of cytomegalovirus exposure and HLA in healthy donors. Study details: When 350 to 500 donors were genotyped, more than 70% of them were found to fall in the Caucasian-associated ancestry cluster. Study findings and constraints: Upon later analysis, TCR association rates were observed to vary by HLA locus, being highest for DRB1 and lowest for HLA-C. Later analysis found that TCR beta chains associated with HLA were more clonally expanded than other, equally common chains.

CDR1 and CDR2 from the germline V gene are KGHSH and LQKENI. The CDR3 spans 17 residues. The V end lost 1 base, the J end lost 2 bases, and 12 bases lay between the germline ends. Turning to this clone: Its antigen is still unknown.

60 Vbeta and 13 Jbeta primers were used in PCR. Authors' methods: Later, an analysis found around 80 million unique TCR beta chains, and around 10 million of these were shared. The repertoire was sequenced with immunoSEQ multiplex PCR; TCRdb's copy has only in-frame clones and lacks some. Clone size and the V and J calls come from that table; the DNA yielded D and trimming. The sample carries 90,000 to 110,000 clones, roughly 13% recorded once. The sequenced sample consisted of PBMCs. The receptor was derived from a middle-aged man in good health and CMV-seropositive. The chain combines TRBV18 with TRBJ2-6; maybe TRBD1 (6 bases). The CDR3, as DNA: TGTGCCAGCTCACCACTGGGGGCAATGCCTGGGGCCAACGTCCTGACTTTC. It encodes CASSPLGAMPGANVLTF.